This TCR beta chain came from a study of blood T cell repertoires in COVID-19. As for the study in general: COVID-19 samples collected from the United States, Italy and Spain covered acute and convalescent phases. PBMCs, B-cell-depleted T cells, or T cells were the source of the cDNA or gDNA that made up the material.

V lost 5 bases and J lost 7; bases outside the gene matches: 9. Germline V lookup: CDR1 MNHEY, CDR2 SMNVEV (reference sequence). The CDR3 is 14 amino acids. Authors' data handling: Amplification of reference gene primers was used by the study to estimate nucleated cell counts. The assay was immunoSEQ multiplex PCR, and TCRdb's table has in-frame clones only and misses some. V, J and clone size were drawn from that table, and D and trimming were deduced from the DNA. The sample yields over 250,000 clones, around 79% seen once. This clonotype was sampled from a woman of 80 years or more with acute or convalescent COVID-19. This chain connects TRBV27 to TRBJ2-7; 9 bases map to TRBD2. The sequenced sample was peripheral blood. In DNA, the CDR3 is TGTGCCAGCAGTCTTAGCGGGGGCGGACGAGAGCAGTACTTC. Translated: CASSLSGGGREQYF.